A single sample is the source of the 26 T cell receptor beta chains below, sequenced in a study of cytomegalovirus exposure and HLA in healthy donors. The repertoire was sequenced with immunoSEQ multiplex PCR; TCRdb's copy has only in-frame clones and lacks some. The repertoire consists of under 200,000 clones, with roughly 89% occurring once and the leading ten covering 4% to 5%. What was sequenced was PBMCs. The receptors here all came from a man aged 18 to 30 in good health and CMV-seropositive.

The genes are TRBV7-2 and TRBJ1-5, with TRBD1 matching 7 bases. V lost 5 bases and J lost 5; bases outside the gene matches: 6. CDR1 and CDR2 from the germline V gene are SGHTA and FQGNSA. CDR3 size: 14 residues. CDR3 protein: CASSVRQGDQPQHF. The CDR3 bases are TGTGCCAGCAGCGTACGACAGGGCGATCAGCCCCAGCATTTT.

The chain combines TRBV6-5 with TRBJ2-3, with TRBD1 identical over 7 bases. CDR3 length: 12 amino acids. Germline-derived CDR1 and CDR2 are MNHEY and SVGAGI. The junction had 4 bases not matched to a gene; V was cut back by 4 bases and J by 9 bases. CDR3 sequence (DNA): TGTGCCAGCAGTTCCCCGGGACAGACGCAGTATTTT. Protein: CASSSPGQTQYF.

This chain links TRBV28 with TRBJ1-5; D uncertain. Between the trimmed V and J ends, which lost 7 bases and 7 bases, there was a span of 14 bases. The CDR3 spans 13 residues. CDR1 MDHEN and CDR2 SYDVKM come from the germline V gene. Here the CDR3 DNA reads TGTGCCAGCACCGCGGTGTATCGGCAGCCCCAGCATTTT. It is translated as CASTAVYRQPQHF.

V gene TRBV9 combines with J gene TRBJ2-3, with 10 bases that match TRBD2. From germline, CDR1 is SGDLS and CDR2 YYNGEE. There are 14 residues in the CDR3. The J segment lost 4 bases and the V segment lost 4 bases, leaving 3 bases of the junction unmatched. The CDR3 here is CASSIAGGADTQYF. In DNA, the CDR3 is TGTGCCAGCAGCATAGCGGGAGGTGCAGATACGCAGTATTTT.

V is TRBV5-6 and J is TRBJ2-3; 9 bases are a match to TRBD1. Germline CDR1 reads SGHDT; CDR2 reads YYEEEE. The V and J ends lost 0 bases and 7 bases, in that order; junction bases with no gene match: 6. CDR3 length equals 15 residues. The CDR3 region is CASSLVGQGLHTQYF. CDR3 bases: TGTGCCAGCAGCTTGGTCGGACAGGGGTTGCATACGCAGTATTTT.

The J gene is TRBJ2-1, the V gene TRBV5-1, with 8 bases aligning to TRBD2. The germline CDR1 and CDR2 sequences are SGHRS and YFSETQ. This CDR3 has 16 amino acids. J gave up 5 bases and V 2 bases, and 9 bases lay outside the gene matches. CDR3 DNA: TGCGCCAGCAGCTTACTGAGCGGGAGAATCAACAATGAGCAGTTCTTC. Amino acids: CASSLLSGRINNEQFF.

The chain employs TRBV4-2 and TRBJ1-4; 9 positions match TRBD1. The length of the CDR3 is 18 residues. After removal of 2 bases from V and 0 bases from J, the junction contained 7 bases not matched to a gene. Germline V gene data show CDR1 as LGHNA and CDR2 as YNFKEQ. CDR3 residues: CASSQNRGRTATNEKLFF. CDR3 sequence (DNA): TGTGCCAGCAGCCAAAACAGGGGGCGTACGGCAACTAATGAAAAACTGTTTTTT.

V is TRBV11-3 and J is TRBJ2-7, with 7 bases that match TRBD1. After removal of 3 bases from V and 3 bases from J, the junction contained 8 bases not matched to a gene. The CDR3 has 15 amino acids. The germline gives CDR1 SGHNT, CDR2 YENEEA. The CDR3 nucleotides are TGTGCCAGCAGCTTTTTTCGGGACAGAGTCTACGAGCAGTACTTC. Its protein product is CASSFFRDRVYEQYF.

The chain recombines TRBV9 with TRBJ2-1; D is possibly TRBD2 (5 bases). Germline CDR1 and CDR2: SGDLS and YYNGEE. The CDR3 length is 16 residues. Trimming left V 3 bases short and J 1 base short, with 14 bases between. The CDR3 reads CASSAVVRDSYNEQFF. CDR3 DNA sequence: TGTGCCAGCAGCGCAGTAGTCCGGGATTCCTACAATGAGCAGTTCTTC.

CDR3 residues: CASSKGGQAYSNQPQHF. CDR3 DNA: TGTGCCAGCAGCAAAGGTGGACAGGCTTATAGCAATCAGCCCCAGCATTTT. This rearrangement joins TRBV21-1 to TRBJ1-5; whether TRBD1, the table's D call, matches the DNA was not checked. TRBV21-1 corresponds to a pseudogene. The CDR3 length is 17 residues.

The chain recombines TRBV6-1 with TRBJ2-7; D call uncertain. V was trimmed by 10 bases and J by 4 bases, leaving 14 bases between them. Per germline, CDR1 MNHNS and CDR2 SASEGT. This CDR3 comprises 12 residues. The CDR3 here is CATLALGYEQYF. The CDR3 nucleotides read TGTGCCACCCTCGCCCTCGGGTACGAGCAGTACTTC.

This clone turned up a few times. J is TRBJ1-2 and V is TRBV5-5, with 8 bases fitting TRBD1. CDR3 size: 18 residues. Germline CDR1 SGHKS, CDR2 YYEKEE (reference sequence). The ends lost 3 bases at V and 1 base at J; junction bases unmatched: 14. In nucleotides, the CDR3 is TGTGCCAGCAGCTATGGACAGGGAATAATAGTGGGTAACTATGGCTACACCTTC. It is translated as CASSYGQGIIVGNYGYTF.

This chain links TRBV11-3 with TRBJ2-5; the D gene is possibly TRBD2 (5 bases). Looked up from germline, CDR1 is SGHNT and CDR2 is YENEEA. V lost 1 base, J lost 3 bases, and 15 bases lay in between. The CDR3 consists of 16 residues. Here the CDR3 DNA reads TGTGCCAGCAGCTTAGGCTGGTGGGAGCAGGAAGAGACCCAGTACTTC. Protein sequence: CASSLGWWEQEETQYF.

The chain links TRBV11-2 to TRBJ2-6, with a tentative D call TRBD2 (6 bases). This CDR3 contains 18 residues. CDR1 is SGHAT, CDR2 FQNNGV, per germline. The V end lost 1 base, the J end lost 0 bases, and 13 bases lay between the germline ends. The chain's CDR3 is CASSLALTSYSGANVLTF. In DNA, the CDR3 is TGTGCCAGCAGCTTAGCTCTGACTAGTTACTCTGGGGCCAACGTCCTGACTTTC.

This sequence joins TRBV29-1 and TRBJ2-1, with TRBD1 matching 10 bases. After removal of 6 bases from V and 8 bases from J, the junction contained 10 bases not matched to a gene. Germline V gives CDR1 SQVTM, CDR2 ANQGSEA. This CDR3 spans 14 amino acids. The CDR3, as DNA: TGCAGCGTCGTGGGACAGGGGCTTTTAGATGAGCAGTTCTTC. Translated, it gives CSVVGQGLLDEQFF.

The chain links TRBV4-1 to TRBJ1-4; possible D gene TRBD1, 6 bases. Trimming shortened V by 1 base and J by 3 bases, and 21 bases separated the two germline ends. CDR3 length: 19 residues. Germline-derived CDR1 and CDR2 are MGHRA and YSYEKL. CDR3 DNA sequence: TGCGCCAGCAGCCAAGCAAGGGGTCGGGGGGCGGTTTCTAATGAAAAACTGTTTTTT. Its protein is CASSQARGRGAVSNEKLFF.

This rearrangement joins TRBV7-3 to TRBJ2-1, with D perhaps TRBD1 (5 bases). This CDR3 has 13 residues. Per germline, CDR1 SGHTA and CDR2 FQGTGA. V gave up 5 bases and J gave up 2 bases, with 7 bases separating them. DNA for the CDR3: TGTGCCAGCAGCCTAGGGGCCTACAATGAGCAGTTCTTC. Translation gives CASSLGAYNEQFF.

The chain uses TRBV19 and TRBJ2-1; D possibly corresponds to TRBD1 (6 bases). CDR3 length: 13 residues. Looked up from germline, CDR1 is LNHDA and CDR2 is SQIVND (reference sequence). Deletions cut 6 bases from V and 3 bases from J, with 9 bases between. As DNA, the CDR3 is TGTGCCAGTAGACAGGGAATCTACAATGAGCAGTTCTTC. Translation: CASRQGIYNEQFF.

V is TRBV10-3 and J is TRBJ2-7, with 11 bases that match TRBD1. Germline V lookup: CDR1 ENHRY, CDR2 SYGVKD. The CDR3 is made up of 14 amino acids. The trim removed 6 bases at V and 3 bases at J, leaving 4 bases unmatched. CDR3 in DNA: TGTGCCATCAGCCCCGGGACAGGGGGCTACGAGCAGTACTTC. Its translation: CAISPGTGGYEQYF.

The chain recombines TRBV14 with TRBJ2-2; D remains ambiguous. Germline V CDR1 and CDR2: SGHDN, FVKESK. V lost 3 bases to trimming and J lost 1 base, with 12 bases between them. This CDR3 is 16 amino acids long. The CDR3, as DNA: TGTGCCAGCAGCCACCTCCATTCAGGGAACACCGGGGAGCTGTTTTTT. Its translation is CASSHLHSGNTGELFF.

The J gene is TRBJ1-5, the V gene TRBV6-1; 8 bases agree with TRBD1. The CDR3 runs to 22 residues. CDR1 and CDR2 (germline): MNHNS, SASEGT. The ends lost 2 bases at V and 3 bases at J; junction bases unmatched: 24. The CDR3 DNA reads TGTGCCAGCAGTGAAAGTAATTTGGGCAGGGGGCCGCTAGGTGGGAACAATCAGCCCCAGCATTTT. Translating gives CASSESNLGRGPLGGNNQPQHF.

The chain couples TRBV5-4 to TRBJ2-1; D perhaps matches TRBD2 (6 bases). Germline V gives CDR1 SGHNT, CDR2 YYREEE (reference sequence). V shed 0 bases and J shed 5 bases, with 9 bases lying between them. The CDR3 has 14 residues. Here the CDR3 reads CASSLVASDNEQFF. The CDR3 DNA sequence: TGTGCCAGCAGCTTGGTGGCTAGCGACAATGAGCAGTTCTTC.

This clone was observed once. The chain recombines TRBV7-2 with TRBJ2-5; D might be TRBD2 (6 bases). With 1 base removed from V and 5 bases from J, the gap between germline ends came to 8 bases. The CDR3 has 13 amino acids. The germline V gene has CDR1 SGHTA and CDR2 FQGNSA. The CDR3 protein is CASSLGGGETQYF. CDR3 DNA sequence: TGTGCCAGCAGCTTAGGTGGGGGGGAGACCCAGTACTTC.

This clone came up once. The chain employs TRBV5-1 and TRBJ2-2, with 14 bases aligning to TRBD2. With V trimmed by 3 bases and J by 7 bases, 8 bases remained unmatched. The CDR3 is made up of 17 amino acids. Germline-derived CDR1 and CDR2 are SGHRS and YFSETQ. CDR3 coding DNA: TGCGCCAGCAGCTCAGGGACTAGCGGGAGACCCATCGGGGAGCTGTTTTTT. It is translated as CASSSGTSGRPIGELFF.

The chain recombines TRBV9 with TRBJ2-1; D possibly corresponds to TRBD2 (5 bases). Germline-derived CDR1 and CDR2 are SGDLS and YYNGEE. V was shortened by 0 bases and J by 6 bases, with 13 bases between the two germline ends. CDR3 length: 15 residues. In nucleotides, the CDR3 is TGTGCCAGCAGCGTAGTGGGAGACTCAGGCAATGAGCAGTTCTTC. Its translation: CASSVVGDSGNEQFF.

This clone was counted a few times. This rearrangement joins TRBV11-2 to TRBJ2-7; D possibly corresponds to TRBD2 (6 bases). Per germline, CDR1 SGHAT and CDR2 FQNNGV. Trimming took 5 bases from V and 3 from J, leaving 17 bases between them. This CDR3 spans 15 amino acids. CDR3 sequence reads: CASSTWGLQIYEQYF. The CDR3 nucleotides are TGTGCCAGCAGCACCTGGGGACTTCAGATCTACGAGCAGTACTTC.